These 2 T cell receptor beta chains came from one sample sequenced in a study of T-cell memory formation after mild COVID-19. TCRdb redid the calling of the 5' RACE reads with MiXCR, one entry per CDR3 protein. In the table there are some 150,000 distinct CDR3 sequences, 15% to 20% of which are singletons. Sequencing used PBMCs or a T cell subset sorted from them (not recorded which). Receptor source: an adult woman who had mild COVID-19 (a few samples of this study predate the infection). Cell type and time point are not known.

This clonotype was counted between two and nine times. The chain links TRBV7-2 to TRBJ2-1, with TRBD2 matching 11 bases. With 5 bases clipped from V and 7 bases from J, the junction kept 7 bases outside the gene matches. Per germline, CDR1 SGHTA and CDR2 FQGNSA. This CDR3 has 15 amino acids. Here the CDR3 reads CASSGGLAASNEQFF. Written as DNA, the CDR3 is TGTGCCAGCAGCGGGGGACTAGCGGCCTCAAATGAGCAGTTCTTC.

The CDR3 loop reads CASHRLGNEQFF. CDR3 DNA sequence: TGTGCCAGCCACCGGTTGGGCAATGAGCAGTTCTTC. V and J are TRBV27 and TRBJ2-1; D is unresolved. V shed 8 bases and J shed 6 bases, with 11 bases lying between them. Germline CDR1 reads MNHEY; CDR2 reads SMNVEV (reference sequence). This CDR3 spans 12 amino acids.